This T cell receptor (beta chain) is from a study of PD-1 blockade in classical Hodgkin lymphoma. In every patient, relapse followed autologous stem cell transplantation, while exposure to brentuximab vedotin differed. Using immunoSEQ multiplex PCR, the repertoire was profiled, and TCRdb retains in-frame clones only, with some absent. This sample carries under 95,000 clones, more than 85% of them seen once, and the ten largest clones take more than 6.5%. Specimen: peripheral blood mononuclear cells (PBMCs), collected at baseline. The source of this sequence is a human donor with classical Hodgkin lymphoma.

CDR3 sequence reads: CASSAGAGSETQYF. The CDR3 DNA follows: TGTGCCAGCAGCGCGGGTGCTGGATCAGAGACCCAGTACTTC. The gene calls are TRBV9 and TRBJ2-5, with unresolved D. Germline CDR1 reads SGDLS; CDR2 reads YYNGEE. The CDR3 spans 14 residues. The ends were cut back, 3 bases at V and 4 bases at J, with 13 bases in the middle.